This T cell receptor (beta chain) was captured in a study of T cells in Graves' hyperthyroidism and ophthalmopathy. As for the study in general: Peripheral blood draws took place at initial diagnosis, ahead of any treatment. Whole-study findings and limits: A 13 V-J model separated ophthalmopathy from stable hyperthyroidism.

Comments on this clonotype: The target antigen is unknown.

The CDR3 loop spans 12 amino acids. Germline CDR1 SQVTM, CDR2 ANQGSEA. V dropped 4 bases and J dropped 8 bases, with 9 bases sitting between them. Amplification yielded TCR beta CDR3 regions, with RNA transcripts as the source. Using the HTBI primer set, a first-round RT-PCR was run on the TCR CDR3. Each CDR3 protein gets one entry after TCRdb re-called the multiplex PCR reads with MiXCR. The sample includes roughly 380,000 distinct CDR3 sequences, 11% to 15% of them seen just once. Sequencing used blood. The source of this sequence is a woman in her fifties or sixties with Graves' hyperthyroidism. The chain is built from TRBV29-1 and TRBJ1-6, with a tentative D call TRBD1 (5 bases). CDR3 residues: CSVGGGDSPLHF. For the CDR3, the DNA is TGCAGCGTTGGGGGGGGAGATTCACCCCTCCACTTT.